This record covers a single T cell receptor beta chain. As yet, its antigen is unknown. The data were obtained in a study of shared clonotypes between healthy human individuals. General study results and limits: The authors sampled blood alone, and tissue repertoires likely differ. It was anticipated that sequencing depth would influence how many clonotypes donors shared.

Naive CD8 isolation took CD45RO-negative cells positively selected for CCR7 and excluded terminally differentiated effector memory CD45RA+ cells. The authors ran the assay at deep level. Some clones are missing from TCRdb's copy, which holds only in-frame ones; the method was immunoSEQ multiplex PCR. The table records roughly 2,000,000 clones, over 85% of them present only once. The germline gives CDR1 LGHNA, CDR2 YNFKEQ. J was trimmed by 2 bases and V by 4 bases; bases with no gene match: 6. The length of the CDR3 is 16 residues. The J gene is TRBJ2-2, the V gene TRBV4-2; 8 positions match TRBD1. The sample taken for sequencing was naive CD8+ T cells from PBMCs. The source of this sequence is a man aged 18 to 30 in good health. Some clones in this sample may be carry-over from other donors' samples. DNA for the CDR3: TGTGCCAGCAGCCCGCGGCAGGGGGCCAACACCGGGGAGCTGTTTTTT. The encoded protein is CASSPRQGANTGELFF.